The sequence of this T cell receptor (beta chain) was determined in a study of shared clonotypes between healthy human individuals. Trimming removed 4 bases from V and 5 bases from J, with 11 bases in between. The germline V gene encodes CDR1 SGHTA and CDR2 FQGNSA. This CDR3 has 13 amino acids. Clones were sequenced by immunoSEQ multiplex PCR, and TCRdb holds only the in-frame ones, with some missing. The profile shows hundreds of thousands of clones, approximately 96% of them singletons. CD45RO negativity and positive selection for CCR7 defined naive CD8 cells, a population that excluded terminally differentiated effector memory CD45RA+ cells.

Sample: naive CD8+ T cells sorted from blood. The sequence derives from a woman aged 25 to 39 in good health. This chain connects TRBV7-2 to TRBJ2-5; weak D call: TRBD1 (6 bases). In DNA form, the CDR3 reads TGTGCCAGCAGCTCTGGGACAAGTGAGACCCAGTACTTC. It codes for CASSSGTSETQYF.